The 17 T cell receptor beta chains listed next were all sequenced from one sample in a study of T cell responses to AZD1222 COVID-19 vaccine. Clones were sequenced by immunoSEQ multiplex PCR, and TCRdb holds only the in-frame ones, with some missing. The repertoire holds some 100,000 clones, with approximately 91% as singletons. Sequenced here: peripheral blood, sampled on day 0 of AZD1222 vaccination. These receptor sequences come from an adult in good health.

The chain employs TRBV2 and TRBJ1-2, with a weak D call TRBD1 (6 bases). This CDR3 spans 12 amino acids. Germline V gene lookup returns CDR1 SNHLY and CDR2 FYNNEI. Between the trimmed V and J ends, which lost 4 bases and 4 bases, there was a span of 7 bases. The CDR3 loop reads CASSVQGYGYTF. CDR3 nucleotide sequence: TGTGCCAGCAGTGTACAGGGCTATGGCTACACCTTC.

The J gene is TRBJ1-6, the V gene TRBV27; unclear D gene. V was cut by 3 bases and J by 2 bases, with 8 bases left in between. This CDR3 spans 15 amino acids. CDR1 is MNHEY and CDR2 is SMNVEV in the germline V gene (reference sequence). The CDR3 loop reads CASSFTGPYNSPLHF. In DNA form, the CDR3 reads TGTGCCAGCAGTTTCACTGGACCCTATAATTCACCCCTCCACTTT.

The chain is built from TRBV18 and TRBJ2-2; D ambiguous. The V gene's germline CDR1 is KGHSH and CDR2 LQKENI. The CDR3 spans 14 residues. Trimming left V 2 bases short and J 6 bases short, with 10 bases between. The CDR3 DNA follows: TGTGCCAGCTCACCAGGCAGACGGGCCGGGGAGCTGTTTTTT. Translating gives CASSPGRRAGELFF.

This clone has a single count. The chain joins TRBV19 to TRBJ1-1, with 7 bases aligning to TRBD1. The trim removed 2 bases at V and 5 bases at J, leaving 11 bases unmatched. Germline CDR1 reads LNHDA; CDR2 reads SQIVND (reference sequence). The CDR3 has 16 amino acids. The CDR3 spells CASSIWSGGIGTEAFF. The CDR3 region has the DNA TGTGCCAGTAGTATATGGTCAGGGGGAATTGGGACTGAAGCTTTCTTT. Based on the CDR3 plus reference TRBV19 and TRBJ1-1, the full variable domain is DGGITQSPKYLFRKEGQNVTLSCEQNLNHDAMYWYRQDPGQGLRLIYYSQIVNDFQKGDIAEGYSVSREKKESFPLTVTSAQKNPTAFYLCASSIWSGGIGTEAFFGQGTRLTVV.

V is TRBV29-1 and J is TRBJ2-2, with a possible D match to TRBD1 (6 bases). The CDR3 runs to 13 residues. V gave up 5 bases and J gave up 1 base, with 8 bases separating them. Germline CDR1 and CDR2: SQVTM and ANQGSEA. This CDR3 is CSVKQGNTGELFF. Here the CDR3 DNA reads TGCAGCGTTAAACAGGGGAACACCGGGGAGCTGTTTTTT.

On this clone itself: At one of its ends the junction is not consistent with the germline gene, which may arise from a read error. V and J are TRBV2 and TRBJ2-3; no clear D. Germline-derived CDR1 and CDR2 are SNHLY and FYNNEI. This CDR3 has 15 residues. The CDR3 here is CASSERLVSSDPQYF. DNA for the CDR3: TGTGCCAGCAGTGAGCGTCTAGTCAGTTCAGATCCGCAGTATTTT.

The chain recombines TRBV29-1 with TRBJ2-7, with 7 bases lining up with TRBD1. Germline CDR1 reads SQVTM; CDR2 reads ANQGSEA. J was trimmed by 4 bases and V by 7 bases; bases with no gene match: 7. The CDR3 totals 12 residues. The CDR3 sequence is CSAEGAFYEQYF. The CDR3 DNA is TGCAGCGCAGAGGGGGCGTTTTACGAGCAGTACTTC.

The CDR3 sequence: CASSLVEGRGNSPLHF. The CDR3, as DNA: TGTGCCAGCAGTTTGGTTGAGGGGCGCGGTAATTCACCCCTCCACTTT. This chain connects TRBV27 to TRBJ1-6; maybe TRBD1 (5 bases). The CDR3 sequence is 16 residues long. Between the trimmed V and J ends, which lost 3 bases and 6 bases, there was a span of 15 bases. Germline CDR1 reads MNHEY; CDR2 reads SMNVEV (reference sequence).

The CDR3 spells CASSPPGQRDTEAFF. CDR3 DNA: TGCGCCAGCAGTCCCCCGGGACAGAGGGACACTGAAGCTTTCTTT. This chain uses TRBV4-1 with TRBJ1-1; TRBD1 agrees at 7 bases. The J segment lost 3 bases and the V segment lost 6 bases, leaving 10 bases of the junction unmatched. The CDR3 totals 15 residues. The V gene's germline CDR1 is MGHRA and CDR2 YSYEKL.

This chain links TRBV29-1 with TRBJ1-2; D may be TRBD1 (6 bases). Germline CDR1 is SQVTM and CDR2 is ANQGSEA. The V and J ends lost 3 bases and 7 bases respectively, with 18 bases between them. The CDR3 is 14 residues long. The CDR3 sequence is CSVDSGTLWGGYTF. The CDR3 DNA follows: TGCAGCGTTGATTCCGGGACACTCTGGGGTGGCTACACCTTC.

This clone was seen a single time. The V and J genes are TRBV5-4 and TRBJ1-5; D not resolved. Trimming took 0 bases from V and 3 from J, leaving 7 bases between them. Germline CDR1 SGHNT, CDR2 YYREEE (reference sequence). The length of the CDR3 is 14 residues. DNA for the CDR3: TGTGCCAGCAGCTTGGCCCCGGACAATCAGCCCCAGCATTTT. This translates into CASSLAPDNQPQHF.

The chain is built from TRBV4-3 and TRBJ2-4; a weak D match, TRBD1 (6 bases). CDR3 length: 14 amino acids. Trimming left V 2 bases short and J 9 bases short, with 14 bases between. Germline V gene data show CDR1 as LGHNA and CDR2 as YSLEER. The CDR3 DNA follows: TGCGCCAGCAGCCAAACTTGGACAGATGGCATTCAGTACTTC. Translated: CASSQTWTDGIQYF.

The CDR3 DNA reads as TGCGCCAGCAGCCAAGGGACTATTAGCACAGATACGCAGTATTTT. Amino acid sequence: CASSQGTISTDTQYF. The chain has TRBV4-3 and TRBJ2-3; D might be TRBD2 (6 bases). The CDR3 runs to 15 residues. The V end was cut by 1 base, the J end by 0 bases, with 8 bases between. Germline V lookup: CDR1 LGHNA, CDR2 YSLEER.

This chain uses TRBV2 with TRBJ2-1; 12 bases line up with TRBD2. This CDR3 has 16 amino acids. Germline assignment: CDR1 SNHLY and CDR2 FYNNEI. With 5 bases clipped from V and 4 bases from J, the junction kept 6 bases outside the gene matches. The CDR3 nucleotides read TGTGCCAGCAGTCGGGCGGGACTAGCGGGTTACAATGAGCAGTTCTTC. This encodes CASSRAGLAGYNEQFF.

This chain links TRBV2 with TRBJ1-2; a weak D match, TRBD1 (5 bases). Trimming pared 4 bases from V and 3 bases from J, leaving 9 bases between. CDR3 length equals 13 residues. CDR1 and CDR2 (germline): SNHLY, FYNNEI. CDR3 bases: TGTGCCAGCAGTGCAGGGTCTGACTATGGCTACACCTTC. It encodes CASSAGSDYGYTF.

V usage is TRBV5-4 and J usage is TRBJ1-2; D is uncertain. Trimming took off 3 bases at V and 0 bases at J, with 12 bases between the two ends. Germline V gene data show CDR1 as SGHNT and CDR2 as YYREEE (reference sequence). The CDR3 runs to 15 residues. CDR3 in amino acids: CASSSPGGANYGYTF. CDR3 DNA sequence: TGTGCCAGCAGCTCCCCGGGTGGGGCTAACTATGGCTACACCTTC. The entire variable domain, with the rest obtained from reference TRBV5-4 and TRBJ1-2, is as follows: ETGVTQSPTHLIKTRGQQVTLRCSSQSGHNTVSWYQQALGQGPQFIFQYYREEENGRGNFPPRFSGLQFPNYSSELNVNALELDDSALYLCASSSPGGANYGYTFGSGTRLTVV.

The chain employs TRBV29-1 and TRBJ2-3, with 7 positions matching TRBD2. The J segment lost 6 bases and the V segment lost 6 bases, leaving 15 bases of the junction unmatched. From germline, CDR1 is SQVTM and CDR2 ANQGSEA. CDR3 length equals 15 residues. The CDR3 is CSVAPAASGGDTQYF. CDR3 sequence (DNA): TGCAGCGTGGCCCCGGCGGCTAGCGGCGGGGATACGCAGTATTTT.